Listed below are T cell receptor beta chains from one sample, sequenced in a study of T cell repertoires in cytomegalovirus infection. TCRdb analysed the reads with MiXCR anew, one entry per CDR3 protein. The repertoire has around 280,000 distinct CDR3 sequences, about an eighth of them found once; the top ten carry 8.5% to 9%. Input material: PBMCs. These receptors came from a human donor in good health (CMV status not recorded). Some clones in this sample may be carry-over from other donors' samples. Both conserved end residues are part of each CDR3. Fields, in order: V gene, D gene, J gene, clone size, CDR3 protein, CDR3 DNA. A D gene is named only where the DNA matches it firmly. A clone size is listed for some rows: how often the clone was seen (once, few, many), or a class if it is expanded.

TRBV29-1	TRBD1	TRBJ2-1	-	CSVAHRGSYNEQFF	TGCAGCGTTGCCCACAGGGGGTCCTACAATGAGCAGTTCTTC
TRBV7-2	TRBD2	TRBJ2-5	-	CASSRGGGETQYF	TGTGCCAGCAGCCGCGGCGGGGGGGAGACCCAGTACTTC
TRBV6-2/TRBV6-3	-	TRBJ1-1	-	CASSWGLDTEAFF	TGTGCCAGCAGTTGGGGCCTGGACACTGAAGCTTTCTTT
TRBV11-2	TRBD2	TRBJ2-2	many	CASSLDPGLASAGELFF	TGTGCCAGCAGCTTAGATCCGGGACTAGCGAGTGCCGGGGAGCTGTTTTTT
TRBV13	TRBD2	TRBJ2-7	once	CASSNGLAGEDYEQYF	TGTGCCAGCAGCAACGGACTAGCGGGGGAGGACTACGAGCAGTACTTC
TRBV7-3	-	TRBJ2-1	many	CASSSAVGEQFF	TGTGCCAGCAGCTCTGCTGTTGGTGAGCAGTTCTTC
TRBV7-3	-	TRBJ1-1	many	CASSPFDRNTEAFF	TGTGCCAGCAGCCCTTTCGACAGGAACACTGAAGCTTTCTTT
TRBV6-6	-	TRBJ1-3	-	CASRLFGGTGGNTIYF	TGTGCCAGCAGGCTCTTTGGGGGAACGGGTGGAAACACCATATATTTT
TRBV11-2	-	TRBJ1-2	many	CASSPDRPNYGYTF	TGTGCCAGCAGCCCTGACAGGCCCAACTATGGCTACACCTTC
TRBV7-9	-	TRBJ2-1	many	CASSPSVAYNEQFF	TGTGCCAGCAGCCCTAGTGTCGCCTACAATGAGCAGTTCTTC
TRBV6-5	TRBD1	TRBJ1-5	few	CASSRRTGGDQPQHF	TGTGCCAGCAGTCGTAGGACAGGGGGCGATCAGCCCCAGCATTTT
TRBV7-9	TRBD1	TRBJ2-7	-	CASSSSTGVTYEQYF	TGTGCCAGCAGCTCCTCGACAGGGGTAACCTACGAGCAGTACTTC
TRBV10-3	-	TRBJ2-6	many	CAISESTLPGANVLTF	TGTGCCATCAGTGAGTCGACTCTACCTGGGGCCAACGTCCTGACTTTC
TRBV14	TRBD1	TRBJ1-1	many	CASSQDQGVSAFF	TGTGCCAGCAGCCAAGATCAGGGGGTCTCGGCTTTCTTT
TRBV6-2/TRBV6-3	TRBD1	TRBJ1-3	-	CASRTPRTGDGNTIYF	TGTGCCAGCAGAACACCTCGGACAGGGGATGGAAACACCATATATTTT
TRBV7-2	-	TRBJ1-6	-	CASSPGAQARSYNSPLHF	TGTGCCAGCAGCCCGGGGGCGCAGGCCCGCTCCTATAATTCACCCCTCCACTTT
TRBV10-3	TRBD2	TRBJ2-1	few	CAIGVAGDLNEQFF	TGTGCCATCGGGGTAGCGGGAGACCTCAATGAGCAGTTCTTC
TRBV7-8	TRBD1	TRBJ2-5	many	CASSLRDRGGGETQYF	TGTGCCAGCAGCCTCCGGGACAGGGGAGGGGGTGAGACCCAGTACTTC
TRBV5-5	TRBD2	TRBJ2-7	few	CASSFGLAGFPYEQYF	TGTGCCAGCAGCTTCGGACTAGCGGGATTCCCCTACGAGCAGTACTTC
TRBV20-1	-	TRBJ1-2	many	CSARDPDSVYGYTF	TGCAGTGCTAGAGATCCGGACAGTGTCTATGGCTACACCTTC
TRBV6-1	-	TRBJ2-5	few	CASSEGSQRETQYF	TGTGCCAGCAGTGAAGGGTCGCAGCGGGAGACCCAGTACTTC
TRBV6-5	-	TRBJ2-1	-	CASSYSLGRYYNEQFF	TGTGCCAGCAGTTACTCGTTGGGGAGGTACTACAATGAGCAGTTCTTC
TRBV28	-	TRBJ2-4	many	CASSLARRFGRYF	TGTGCCAGCAGTTTGGCGAGAAGATTTGGGCGGTACTTC
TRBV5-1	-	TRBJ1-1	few	CASSLGSGRNTEAFF	TGCGCCAGCAGCTTGGGGTCGGGGAGAAACACTGAAGCTTTCTTT
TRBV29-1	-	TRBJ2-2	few	CSVKWTDTGELFF	TGCAGCGTCAAATGGACAGACACCGGGGAGCTGTTTTTT
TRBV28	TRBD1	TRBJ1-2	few	CASRTPQGGGYTF	TGTGCCAGCAGAACCCCGCAGGGGGGTGGCTACACCTTC
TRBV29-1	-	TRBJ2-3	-	CSGIWGDTQYF	TGCAGCGGGATCTGGGGAGATACGCAGTATTTT
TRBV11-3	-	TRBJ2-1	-	CASSLANSYNEQFF	TGTGCCAGCAGCTTAGCTAACTCCTACAATGAGCAGTTCTTC